The rows below give T cell receptor beta chains drawn from one sample of a study of human T cells and chemical hapten exposure. MiXCR, applied by TCRdb to the RACE reads, yields one record per CDR3 protein. The sample records approximately 350,000 distinct CDR3 sequences, under 8% being singletons. The input for sequencing was whole blood, taken in connection with sensitization to the hapten diphenylcyclopropenone (DPC). The receptor source for this set is a young woman with alopecia areata. Some clones in this sample may be carry-over from other donors' samples. Each CDR3 is given with its conserved first and last residue. D genes are given only for firm matches. Clone size, where shown, is once, few, many, or a class for clones that have expanded.

TGTGCCAGCAGTTTAATGGGAGGGAACACTGAAGCTTTCTTT	CASSLMGGNTEAFF	TRBV12-3/TRBV12-4	NA	many	TRBJ1-1
TGCGCCAGCAGCCAAGCTGAAATAGCGGGGAATGAGCAGTACTTC	CASSQAEIAGNEQYF	TRBV4-3	TRBD2	NA	TRBJ2-7
TGTGCCAGCAGTTTCTCTAGATACAATCAGCAGTTCTTC	CASSFSRYNQQFF	TRBV12-3/TRBV12-4	NA	NA	TRBJ2-1
TGTGCCAGCAGCCAAGCTGGTGCCTCTGGAAACACCATATATTTT	CASSQAGASGNTIYF	TRBV4-2	NA	many	TRBJ1-3
TGTGCCAGCAGTTCGAAGCCTGAGGGGGGGGGTACTGAAGCTTTCTTT	CASSSKPEGGGTEAFF	TRBV6-4	NA	few	TRBJ1-1
TGTGCCAGCAGCTTAGGGGTAGCGGGCACAGATACGCAGTATTTT	CASSLGVAGTDTQYF	TRBV7-8	NA	many	TRBJ2-3
TGTGCTAGTGGTTTGGTACTATCGGTAATCGGGACCGTGAGCTCCTATAATTCACCCCTCCACTTT	CASGLVLSVIGTVSSYNSPLHF	TRBV12-5	NA	NA	TRBJ1-6
TGTGCCAGCAGCTTAAATCCGGACGAGCCCCAGCATTTT	CASSLNPDEPQHF	TRBV7-3	NA	few	TRBJ1-5
TGCAGTGCTAGTAAAGGGAATGAGCAGTTCTTC	CSASKGNEQFF	TRBV20-1	NA	few	TRBJ2-1
TGTGCCAGCAGCGATAATGGGCCCCAGCATTTT	CASSDNGPQHF	TRBV7-2	NA	few	TRBJ1-5
TGTGCCAGCAGCCGTATAGCTTACCAAGAGACCCAGTACTTC	CASSRIAYQETQYF	TRBV7-2	NA	many	TRBJ2-5
TGTGCCAGCAGTTACTCTCGGGCAGGGAAGGGATCCTACGAGCAGTACTTC	CASSYSRAGKGSYEQYF	TRBV6-5	NA	few	TRBJ2-7
TGCGCCAGCAGCCACTTTAGACAAGAGACCCAGTACTTC	CASSHFRQETQYF	TRBV4-3	NA	NA	TRBJ2-5
TGTGCCAGCAGCTTAGATGGGAGCCGGGCTTTCTTT	CASSLDGSRAFF	TRBV7-2	NA	NA	TRBJ1-1
TGCGCCAGCAGCTTGTCCCAGGCCCCTGGAAACACCATATATTTT	CASSLSQAPGNTIYF	TRBV5-1	NA	NA	TRBJ1-3
TGTGCCAGCAGTTTATCTCCCCCCCAGGGGGGTGAAAAACTGTTTTTT	CASSLSPPQGGEKLFF	TRBV27	TRBD1	many	TRBJ1-4
TGTGCCAGCTTGAGGGGTATGGACACTGAAGCTTTCTTT	CASLRGMDTEAFF	TRBV6-2/TRBV6-3	NA	NA	TRBJ1-1
TGTGCCAGCACCCATAGCAATCAGCCCCAGCATTTT	CASTHSNQPQHF	TRBV12-3/TRBV12-4	NA	NA	TRBJ1-5
TGCGCCAGCAGCTCGGTGGGAGTCGAGTCGCATGGCTACACCTTC	CASSSVGVESHGYTF	TRBV5-1	NA	many	TRBJ1-2
TGTGCCAGCAGCGCGGGACAGGGGGTAATGGAGACCCAGTACTTC	CASSAGQGVMETQYF	TRBV9	TRBD1	many	TRBJ2-5
TGTGCCAGCAAAAAGGGAGGGCCGGTAATTAGCTCCTACAATGAGCAGTTCTTC	CASKKGGPVISSYNEQFF	TRBV6-2/TRBV6-3	TRBD2	few	TRBJ2-1
TGCGCCAGCAGCCAAGCCCGGGACGGGAGTAATTCACCCCTCCACTTT	CASSQARDGSNSPLHF	TRBV4-3	NA	many	TRBJ1-6
TGCAGTGCCGCAAAGGTCGAGCAGATGTATACGCAGTATTTT	CSAAKVEQMYTQYF	TRBV20-1	NA	many	TRBJ2-3
TGTGCCAGCAGCTTAGGGACTAGATCTGATACGCAGTATTTT	CASSLGTRSDTQYF	TRBV7-8	TRBD2	many	TRBJ2-3
TGTGCCAGCAGTCCCCTCGGATTCCAAGAGACCCAGTACTTC	CASSPLGFQETQYF	TRBV12-3/TRBV12-4	NA	few	TRBJ2-5
TGTGCCAGCAGTAAACGACAGGCCGGGACCCAGTACTTC	CASSKRQAGTQYF	TRBV6-6	NA	few	TRBJ2-5
TGTGCCAGCAGTCACAGGGGGCTTCAGCCCCAGCATTTT	CASSHRGLQPQHF	TRBV12-3/TRBV12-4	TRBD1	few	TRBJ1-5
TGCAGCGTTTTATTACCGACAAGCTCCTACGAGCAGTACTTC	CSVLLPTSSYEQYF	TRBV29-1	NA	many	TRBJ2-7
TGCAGTGCTAGATCGGACAGGGGATTGGATACGCAGTATTTT	CSARSDRGLDTQYF	TRBV20-1	TRBD1	many	TRBJ2-3
TGTGCCAGCGCCCCCTCGACCGGGACTACCTTATCAGATACGCAGTATTTT	CASAPSTGTTLSDTQYF	TRBV7-9	TRBD2	many	TRBJ2-3